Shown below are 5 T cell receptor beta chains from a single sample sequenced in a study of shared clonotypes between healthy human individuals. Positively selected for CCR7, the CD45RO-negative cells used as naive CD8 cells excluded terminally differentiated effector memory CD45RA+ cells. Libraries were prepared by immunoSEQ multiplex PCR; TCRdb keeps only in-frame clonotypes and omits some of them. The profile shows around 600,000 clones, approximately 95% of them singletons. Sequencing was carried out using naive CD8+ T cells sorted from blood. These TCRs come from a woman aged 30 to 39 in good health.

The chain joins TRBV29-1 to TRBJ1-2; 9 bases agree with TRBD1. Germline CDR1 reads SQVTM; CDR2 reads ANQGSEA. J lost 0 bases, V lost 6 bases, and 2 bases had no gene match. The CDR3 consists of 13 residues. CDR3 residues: CSVDRGSNYGYTF. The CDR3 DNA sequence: TGCAGCGTGGACAGGGGATCTAACTATGGCTACACCTTC.

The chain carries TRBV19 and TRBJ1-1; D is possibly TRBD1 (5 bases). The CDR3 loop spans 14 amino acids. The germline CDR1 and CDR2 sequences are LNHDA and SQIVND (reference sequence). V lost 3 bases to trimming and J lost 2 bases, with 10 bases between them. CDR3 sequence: CASSIGGDNTEAFF. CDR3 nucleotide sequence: TGTGCCAGTAGTATCGGAGGGGATAACACTGAAGCTTTCTTT.

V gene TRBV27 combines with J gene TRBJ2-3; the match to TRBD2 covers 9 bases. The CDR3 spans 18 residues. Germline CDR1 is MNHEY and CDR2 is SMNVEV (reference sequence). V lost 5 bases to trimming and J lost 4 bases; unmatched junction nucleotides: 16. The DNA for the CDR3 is TGTGCCAGCAGTCCCATGGCGGGAGGGCCGGGTTATCCAGATACGCAGTATTTT. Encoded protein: CASSPMAGGPGYPDTQYF.

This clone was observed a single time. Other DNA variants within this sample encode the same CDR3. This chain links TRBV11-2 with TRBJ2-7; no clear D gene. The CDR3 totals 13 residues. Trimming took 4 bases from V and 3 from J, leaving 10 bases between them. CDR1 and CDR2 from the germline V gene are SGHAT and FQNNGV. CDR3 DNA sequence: TGTGCCAGCAGCTCCGGACCCAACTACGAGCAGTACTTC. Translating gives CASSSGPNYEQYF.

CDR3 loop: CASSPGQHPSYEQYF. In DNA, the CDR3 is TGTGCCAGTAGCCCGGGACAGCACCCTTCCTACGAGCAGTACTTC. This chain connects TRBV19 to TRBJ2-5; 7 bases agree with TRBD1. The closer fit of TRBJ2-7 to the DNA end suggests the J call may be wrong. CDR1 and CDR2 from the germline V gene are LNHDA and SQIVND (reference sequence). The length of the CDR3 is 15 residues.